This record covers a single TCR beta chain. Its antigen remains unidentified. This sample was taken from a study of response to subunit inactivated influenza vaccine. Findings of the study overall: That few new T cells are recruited by each seasonal influenza vaccination was the authors' suggestion.

CDR3 size: 16 residues. V was shortened by 4 bases and J by 0 bases, with 15 bases between the two germline ends. In germline, CDR1 is LGHNA, CDR2 YSLEER. In TCRdb, the RT-PCR reads were re-called with MiXCR into one record per CDR3 protein. The sample shows fewer than 700,000 distinct CDR3 sequences, approximately 13% of them seen only once. Sequenced here: PBMCs from blood, sampled roughly 46 days after vaccination. V usage is TRBV4-3 and J usage is TRBJ1-2; D unclear. This receptor was obtained from a man between 45 and 60 years old who received an inactivated influenza vaccine. This CDR3 is CASSPDGRTANYGYTF. The CDR3 DNA is TGCGCCAGCAGCCCAGATGGCCGGACGGCTAACTATGGCTACACCTTC.